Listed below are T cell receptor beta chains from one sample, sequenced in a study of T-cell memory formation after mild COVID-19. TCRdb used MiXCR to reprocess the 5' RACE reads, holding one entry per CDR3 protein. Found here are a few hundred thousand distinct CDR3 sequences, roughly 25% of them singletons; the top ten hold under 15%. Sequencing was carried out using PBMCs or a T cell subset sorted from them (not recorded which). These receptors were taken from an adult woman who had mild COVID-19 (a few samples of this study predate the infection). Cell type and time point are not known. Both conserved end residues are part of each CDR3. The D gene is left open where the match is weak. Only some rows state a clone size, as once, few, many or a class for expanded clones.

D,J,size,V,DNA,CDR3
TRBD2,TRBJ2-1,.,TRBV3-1,TGTGCCAGCAGCCAAGGACTAGCGGGAGCGGATGAGCAGTTCTTC,CASSQGLAGADEQFF
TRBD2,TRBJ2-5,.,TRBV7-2,TGTGCCAGCAGCGTGACTAGCGGGGTCCAAGAGACCCAGTACTTC,CASSVTSGVQETQYF
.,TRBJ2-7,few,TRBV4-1,TGCGCCAGCAGCCAAGGTACGGGAAGAATCACCTACGAGCAGTACTTC,CASSQGTGRITYEQYF
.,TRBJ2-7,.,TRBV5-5,TGTGCCAGCAGCTTGGTGGCATCCCGAGAGGAGCAGTACTTC,CASSLVASREEQYF
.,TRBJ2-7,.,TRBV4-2,TGTGCCAGCAGCCCAGACCAGGGCTACGAGCAGTACTTC,CASSPDQGYEQYF
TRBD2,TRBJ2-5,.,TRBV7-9,TGTGCCAGCAGCTTAAGACTAGCGGGAGTGTGGGCAGAGACCCAGTACTTC,CASSLRLAGVWAETQYF
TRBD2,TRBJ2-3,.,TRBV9,TGTGCCAGCAGCTTTCCGGCGGGAGAGACAGATACGCAGTATTTT,CASSFPAGETDTQYF
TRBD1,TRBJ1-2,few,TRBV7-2,TGTGCCAGCAGCTTAAGGACAGGGGGCGCAGCTAACTATGGCTACACCTTC,CASSLRTGGAANYGYTF
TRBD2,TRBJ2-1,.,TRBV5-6,TGTGCCAGCAGTGAAATAGCGGGGGGCTCATCCTACAATGAGCAGTTCTTC,CASSEIAGGSSYNEQFF
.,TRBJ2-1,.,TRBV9,TGTGCCAGCAGCGTTACTCCCGCCAACAATGAGCAGTTCTTC,CASSVTPANNEQFF
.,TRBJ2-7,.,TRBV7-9,TGTGCCAGCAGCCCGCCAGAGGGAGGGGGCCTCTACGAGCAGTACTTC,CASSPPEGGGLYEQYF
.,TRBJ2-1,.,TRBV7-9,TGTGCCAGCAGCTCGGGGCAGGGGCACAATGAGCAGTTCTTC,CASSSGQGHNEQFF
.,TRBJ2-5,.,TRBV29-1,TGCAGCGTTGAAGACCCCCTTACAGAGACCCAGTACTTC,CSVEDPLTETQYF
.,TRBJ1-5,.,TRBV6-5,TGTGCCAGCAGTTACGGTGCCAGCAATCAGCCCCAGCATTTT,CASSYGASNQPQHF
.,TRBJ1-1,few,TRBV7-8,TGTGCCAGCAGCTCGGCGCAGGGAGGGTACACTGAAGCTTTCTTT,CASSSAQGGYTEAFF
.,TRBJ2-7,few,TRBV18,TGTGCCAGCTCAGTTTCCAGGGGCTACGAGCAGTACTTC,CASSVSRGYEQYF
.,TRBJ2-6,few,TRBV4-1,TGCGCCAGCAGCCCTACGGACAGCTTAATCGCCAACGTCCTGACTTTC,CASSPTDSLIANVLTF
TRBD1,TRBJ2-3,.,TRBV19,TGTGCCACGACAGGGAGCACAGATACGCAGTATTTT,CATTGSTDTQYF
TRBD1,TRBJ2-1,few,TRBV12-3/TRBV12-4,TGTGCCAGCAGCCCAACCTTACTGGGACAGAACAATGAGCAGTTCTTC,CASSPTLLGQNNEQFF
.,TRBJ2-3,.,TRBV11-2,TGTGCCAGCAGCGAGGGGGTGGGGGGCCGCTCAGATACGCAGTATTTT,CASSEGVGGRSDTQYF
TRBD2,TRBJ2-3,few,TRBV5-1,TGCGCCAGCAGCATCCGGACTAGCGGGGGGTCCCATACGCAGTATTTT,CASSIRTSGGSHTQYF
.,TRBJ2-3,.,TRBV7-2,TGTGCCAGCAGCAAACTAGTTTCAGATACGCGGTATTTT,CASSKLVSDTRYF
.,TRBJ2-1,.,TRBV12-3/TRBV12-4,TGTGCCAGCAGTCCGACTCAACAGGGTCGGCACAATGAGCAGTTCTTC,CASSPTQQGRHNEQFF
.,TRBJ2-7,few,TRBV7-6,TGTGCCAGCAGCTCGGAACCCAGGGCCTCATACGAGCAGTACTTC,CASSSEPRASYEQYF
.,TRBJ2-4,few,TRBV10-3,TGTGCCATCAGCAGGGACTTGAACATTCAGTACTTC,CAISRDLNIQYF
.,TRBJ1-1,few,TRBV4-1,TGCGCCAGCAGCCCGGGGGTAATGAACACTGAAGCTTTCTTT,CASSPGVMNTEAFF
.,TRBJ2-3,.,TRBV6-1,TGTGCCAGCAGTGAAGCGCCGACTTTGGTGGATACGCAGTATTTT,CASSEAPTLVDTQYF
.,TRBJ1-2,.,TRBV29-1,TGCAGCGTGCCCGGGTCTAATGGCTACACCTTC,CSVPGSNGYTF
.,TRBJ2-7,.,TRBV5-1,TGCGCCAGCAGCTGGACGGTTTCCTACGAGCAGTACTTC,CASSWTVSYEQYF
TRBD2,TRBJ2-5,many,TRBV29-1,TGCAGCATTGCCCCCGGGACTAGCGGGATTGGAGAGACCCAGTACTTC,CSIAPGTSGIGETQYF
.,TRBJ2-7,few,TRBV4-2,TGTGCCAGCAGCCAAGATCTAGCGCCCGCCTACGAGCAGTACTTC,CASSQDLAPAYEQYF
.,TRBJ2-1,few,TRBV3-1,TGTGCCAGCAGCCAAGAAGACGAATACAATGAGCAGTTCTTC,CASSQEDEYNEQFF
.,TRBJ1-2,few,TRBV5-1,TGCGCCAGCAGCTTGGACTGGGCTAACTATGGCTACACCTTC,CASSLDWANYGYTF
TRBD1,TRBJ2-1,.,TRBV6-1,TGTGCCAGCAGTGAACAGGGCAGGGGGCTCGATGAGCAGTTCTTC,CASSEQGRGLDEQFF
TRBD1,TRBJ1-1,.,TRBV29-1,TGCAGCGTTGAAGGGACAGGGAGGAACACTGAAGCTTTCTTT,CSVEGTGRNTEAFF
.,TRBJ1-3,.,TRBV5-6,TGTGCCAGCAGCTTTGGGGGGGGCACCATATATTTT,CASSFGGGTIYF
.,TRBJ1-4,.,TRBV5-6,TGTGCCAGCAGCTTCGGACCCGCAACTAATGAAAAACTGTTTTTT,CASSFGPATNEKLFF
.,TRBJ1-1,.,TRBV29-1,TGCAGCGTTGTTTCGGTGGCAGCTCAGAACACTGAAGCTTTCTTT,CSVVSVAAQNTEAFF
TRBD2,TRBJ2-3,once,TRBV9,TGTGCCAGCAGCACCAGTCTGGGGAGCGGGGGGGCAACAGATACGCAGTATTTT,CASSTSLGSGGATDTQYF